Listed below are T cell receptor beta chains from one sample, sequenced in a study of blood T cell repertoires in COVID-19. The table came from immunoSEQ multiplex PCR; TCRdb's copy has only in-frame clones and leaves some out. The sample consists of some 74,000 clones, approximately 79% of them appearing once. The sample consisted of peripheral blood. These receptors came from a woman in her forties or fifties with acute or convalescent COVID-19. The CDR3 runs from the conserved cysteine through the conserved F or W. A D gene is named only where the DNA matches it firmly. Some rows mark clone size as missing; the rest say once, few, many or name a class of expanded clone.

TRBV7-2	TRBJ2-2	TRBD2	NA	CASSLGGGTGELFF	TGTGCCAGCAGCTTAGGGGGGGGCACCGGGGAGCTGTTTTTT
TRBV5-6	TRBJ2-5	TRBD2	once	CASSSRGSGGAETQYF	TGTGCCAGCAGCTCGCGGGGAAGCGGGGGGGCGGAGACCCAGTACTTC
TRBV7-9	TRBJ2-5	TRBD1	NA	CASSPGDRSAETQYF	TGTGCCAGCAGCCCCGGGGACAGGTCGGCGGAGACCCAGTACTTC
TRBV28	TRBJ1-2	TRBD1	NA	CASSYRGDGYTF	TGTGCCAGCAGTTACAGGGGAGATGGCTACACCTTC
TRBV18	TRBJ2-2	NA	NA	CASSPPMASVRTNTGELFF	TGTGCCAGCTCACCACCGATGGCTAGCGTACGAACGAACACCGGGGAGCTGTTTTTT
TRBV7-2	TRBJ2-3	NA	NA	CASSLSSDTQYF	TGTGCCAGCAGCTTATCTTCAGATACGCAGTATTTT
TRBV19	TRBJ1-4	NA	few	CASSKNTGEKLFF	TGTGCCAGTAGTAAAAACACAGGTGAAAAACTGTTTTTT
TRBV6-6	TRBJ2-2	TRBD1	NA	CASSSQQGIGTGELFF	TGTGCCAGCAGTTCCCAACAGGGGATTGGCACCGGGGAGCTGTTTTTT
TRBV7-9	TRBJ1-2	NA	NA	CASSAEGYGYTF	TGTGCCAGCAGCGCAGAGGGTTATGGCTACACCTTC
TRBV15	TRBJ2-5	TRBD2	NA	CATSYLSGRLQETQYF	TGTGCCACCAGCTATTTAAGCGGGAGACTACAAGAGACCCAGTACTTC
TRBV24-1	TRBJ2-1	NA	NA	CATSDFQGRSAQFF	TGTGCCACCAGTGATTTTCAGGGAAGAAGTGCTCAGTTCTTC
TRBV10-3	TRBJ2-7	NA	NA	CATGTSYEQYF	TGTGCCACCGGGACTTCCTACGAGCAGTACTTC
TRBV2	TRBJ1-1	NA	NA	CASSPRSKAFF	TGTGCCAGCAGCCCCAGGTCTAAAGCTTTCTTT
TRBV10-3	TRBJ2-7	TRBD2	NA	CAIRGREEYEQYF	TGTGCCATCAGGGGGCGGGAGGAGTACGAGCAGTACTTC
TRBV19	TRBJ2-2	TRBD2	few	CASSRGLAYTGELFF	TGTGCCAGTAGTCGAGGACTAGCGTACACCGGGGAGCTGTTTTTT
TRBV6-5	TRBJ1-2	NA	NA	CASSYSRSRVEGYTF	TGTGCCAGCAGTTACTCGAGAAGCAGGGTTGAGGGCTACACCTTC
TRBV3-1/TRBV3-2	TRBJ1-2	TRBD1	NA	CASSRVDRGHGYTF	TGTGCCAGCAGCCGCGTCGACAGGGGCCATGGCTACACCTTC
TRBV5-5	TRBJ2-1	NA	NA	CASSLVSSARDEQFF	TGTGCCAGCAGCTTGGTCTCTAGCGCTCGAGATGAGCAGTTCTTC
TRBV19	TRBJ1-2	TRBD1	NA	CASSTSWTGDGYTF	TGTGCCAGTAGTACTTCCTGGACAGGGGACGGCTACACCTTC
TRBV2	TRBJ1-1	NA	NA	CASSIMNTEAFF	TGTGCCAGCAGTATCATGAACACTGAAGCTTTCTTT
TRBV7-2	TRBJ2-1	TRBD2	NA	CASSYLAGEPLF	TGTGCCAGCAGCTATTTAGCGGGAGAGCCCCTCTTC
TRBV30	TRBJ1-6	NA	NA	CACRDTYYNSPLHF	TGTGCCTGCCGGGACACTTACTATAATTCACCCCTCCACTTT
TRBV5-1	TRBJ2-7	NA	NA	CASSLEGEDGSAYEQYF	TGCGCCAGCAGCTTAGAAGGGGAAGACGGGAGCGCCTACGAGCAGTACTTC
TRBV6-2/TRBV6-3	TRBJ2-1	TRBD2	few	CASSRGRGGRYDEQFF	TGTGCCAGCAGTAGGGGTAGGGGCGGGAGGTACGATGAGCAGTTCTTC
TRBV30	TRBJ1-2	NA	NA	CAWSVINSFGYGYTF	TGTGCCTGGAGTGTAATAAACAGCTTTGGCTATGGCTACACCTTC
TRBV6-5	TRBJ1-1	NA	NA	CASSYAEQNTEAFF	TGTGCCAGCAGTTACGCCGAACAGAACACTGAAGCTTTCTTT
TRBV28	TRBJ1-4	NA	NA	CASSLAGGKLFF	TGTGCCAGCAGTTTAGCCGGTGGAAAACTGTTTTTT
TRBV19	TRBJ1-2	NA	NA	CASSTGYEHGYTF	TGTGCCAGTAGTACAGGATATGAGCATGGCTACACCTTC
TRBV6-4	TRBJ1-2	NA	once	CASSDSIQGGYTF	TGTGCCAGCAGTGACTCGATTCAGGGTGGCTACACCTTC
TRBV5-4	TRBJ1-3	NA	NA	CASSVKTGASGNTIYF	TGTGCCAGCAGCGTGAAAACCGGAGCCTCTGGAAACACCATATATTTT
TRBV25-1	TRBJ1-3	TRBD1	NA	CASSDTRPTGERGNTIYF	TGTGCCAGCAGTGACACACGACCGACAGGGGAACGTGGAAACACCATATATTTT
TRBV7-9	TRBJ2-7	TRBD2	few	CASSNTGTSATYEQYF	TGTGCCAGCAGCAATACCGGGACTAGCGCAACCTACGAGCAGTACTTC
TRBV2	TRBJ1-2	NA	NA	CASSGQKLYGYTF	TGTGCCAGCAGCGGACAGAAACTCTATGGCTACACCTTC
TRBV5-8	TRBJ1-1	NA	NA	CASSLTTSEAFF	TGTGCCAGCAGCCTGACAACGAGTGAAGCTTTCTTT
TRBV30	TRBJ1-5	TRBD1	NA	CAWSGTGTGPRALNQPQHF	TGTGCCTGGAGTGGAACCGGGACAGGGCCCCGTGCATTGAATCAGCCCCAGCATTTT
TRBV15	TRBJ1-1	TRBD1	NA	CATSSGGTVNTEAFF	TGTGCCACCAGTTCAGGGGGCACGGTGAACACTGAAGCTTTCTTT
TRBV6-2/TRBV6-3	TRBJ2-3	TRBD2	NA	CASSPILAGGRTDTQYF	TGTGCCAGCAGCCCCATCTTAGCGGGAGGTCGCACAGATACGCAGTATTTT
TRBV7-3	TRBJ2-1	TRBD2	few	CASSFGGTSGSHEQFF	TGTGCCAGCAGCTTCGGTGGGACTAGCGGGAGCCATGAGCAGTTCTTC
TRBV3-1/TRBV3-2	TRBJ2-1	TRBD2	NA	CASSLNPGLANNEQFF	TGTGCCAGCAGCCTCAACCCCGGACTAGCCAACAATGAGCAGTTCTTC
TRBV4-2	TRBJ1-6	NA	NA	CASSQERFNSPLHF	TGTGCCAGCAGCCAAGAGCGGTTTAATTCACCCCTCCACTTT
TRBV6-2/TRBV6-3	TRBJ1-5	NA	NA	CASSYSGGNNQPQHF	TGTGCCAGCAGTTACTCAGGAGGGAACAATCAGCCCCAGCATTTT
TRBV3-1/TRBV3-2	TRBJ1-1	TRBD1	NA	CASGQGNTEAFF	TGTGCTTCAGGACAGGGAAACACTGAAGCTTTCTTT
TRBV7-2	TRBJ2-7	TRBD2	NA	CASSHPGLGSSYEQYF	TGTGCCAGCAGCCACCCGGGACTAGGTAGCTCCTACGAGCAGTACTTC
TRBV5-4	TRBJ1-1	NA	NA	CASSLDSLNTEAFF	TGTGCCAGCAGCCTGGACTCTCTTAACACTGAAGCTTTCTTT
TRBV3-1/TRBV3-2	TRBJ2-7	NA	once	CASSQGRDSTYEQYF	TGTGCCAGCAGCCAAGGGAGGGACTCAACCTACGAGCAGTACTTC
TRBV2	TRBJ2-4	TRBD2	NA	CASSEASGGVAKNIQYF	TGTGCCAGCAGTGAAGCGAGCGGGGGGGTAGCCAAAAACATTCAGTACTTC
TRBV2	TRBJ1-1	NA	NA	CASTFSSTEAFF	TGTGCCAGCACCTTTAGTAGCACTGAAGCTTTCTTT
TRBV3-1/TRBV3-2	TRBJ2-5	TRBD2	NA	CASSIGLGLETQYF	TGTGCCAGCAGCATTGGACTAGGCCTAGAGACCCAGTACTTC
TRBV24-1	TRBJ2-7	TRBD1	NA	CATSDRQGYEQYF	TGTGCCACCAGTGATCGACAGGGGTACGAGCAGTACTTC
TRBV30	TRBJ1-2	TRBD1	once	CAWRGLPGTGTYGYTF	TGTGCCTGGAGGGGGCTTCCCGGGACAGGGACCTATGGCTACACCTTC
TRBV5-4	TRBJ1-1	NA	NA	CASSPAKEGRGTEAFF	TGTGCCAGCAGCCCCGCGAAGGAGGGAAGAGGGACTGAAGCTTTCTTT
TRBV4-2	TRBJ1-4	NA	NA	CASSQDAVNEKLFF	TGTGCCAGCAGCCAAGATGCAGTGAATGAAAAACTGTTTTTT
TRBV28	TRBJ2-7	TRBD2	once	CASSLGGAGDRYEQYF	TGTGCCAGCAGTTTAGGGGGAGCGGGGGATCGCTACGAGCAGTACTTC
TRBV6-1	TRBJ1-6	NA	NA	CASSETTGRNSPLHF	TGTGCCAGCAGTGAAACAACAGGGCGGAATTCACCCCTCCACTTT